The next 22 T cell receptor beta chains were all read from a single sample in a study of blood T cells in healthy people across ages. Sample-barcoded 5' priming and a J-beta primer mix drove a second PCR of about 6 to 12 cycles. TCRdb re-called the 5' RACE reads through MiXCR, storing one row per CDR3 protein. This sample has hundreds of thousands of distinct CDR3 sequences; 45% to 65% occur once, and the top ten carry 45% to 60%. The sample consisted of blood. Receptors originate from a man aged 55 to 70 in good health.

The chain recombines TRBV6-5 with TRBJ2-1; 9 positions match TRBD1. The V and J ends lost 2 bases and 7 bases, in that order; junction bases with no gene match: 9. Looked up from germline, CDR1 is MNHEY and CDR2 is SVGAGI. This CDR3 has 16 amino acids. DNA for the CDR3: TGTGCCAGCAGTTACGAGAAGACAGGGGGTTGGAATGAGCAGTTCTTC. The encoded protein is CASSYEKTGGWNEQFF.

The V and J genes are TRBV6-2 or TRBV6-3 and TRBJ2-7; possibly TRBD1 or TRBD2 for D (5 bases each). The germline V gene encodes CDR1 MNHEY and CDR2 SVGEGT. Trimming cost V 6 bases and J 0 bases, with 12 bases left between them. The CDR3 contains 14 residues. The DNA for the CDR3 is TGTGCCAGCAGCCCTCTTGGGACCTCCTACGAGCAGTACTTC. Its protein is CASSPLGTSYEQYF.

The chain links TRBV27 to TRBJ1-2; possibly TRBD1 for D (5 bases). CDR1 and CDR2 from the germline V gene are MNHEY and SMNVEV (reference sequence). Trimming cost V 2 bases and J 8 bases, with 15 bases left between them. CDR3 length: 14 amino acids. As DNA, the CDR3 is TGTGCCAGCAGTTTAGGCCAGGGCAGATGCGGCTACACCTTC. Protein product: CASSLGQGRCGYTF.

As DNA, the CDR3 is TGCAGTGCCCCGCGCCTGGGAGGGGGTGGCTACACCTTC. It translates to CSAPRLGGGGYTF. The chain employs TRBV20-1 and TRBJ1-2, with a weak D call TRBD1 (6 bases). The CDR3 is made up of 13 amino acids. The germline V gene has CDR1 DFQATT and CDR2 SNEGSKA (reference sequence). Trimming removed 6 bases from V and 7 bases from J, with 18 bases in between.

This clonotype showed up just a few times. The gene calls are TRBV5-1 and TRBJ2-1; TRBD1 aligns across 7 bases. This CDR3 has 14 residues. The V gene's germline CDR1 is SGHRS and CDR2 YFSETQ. Trimming removed 4 bases from V and 5 bases from J; junction bases left unmatched: 6. For the CDR3, the DNA is TGCGCCAGCAGCAACCTGACAGGGCACAATGAGCAGTTCTTC. The encoded protein is CASSNLTGHNEQFF.

J is TRBJ1-5 and V is TRBV25-1; D is ambiguous. Per germline, CDR1 MGHDK and CDR2 SYGVNS. This CDR3 is built from 16 residues. The V end was cut by 6 bases, the J end by 2 bases, with 17 bases between. The DNA for the CDR3 is TGTGCCAGCAGCGACGCGTGGACCTTGGGCAATCAGCCCCAGCATTTT. As protein: CASSDAWTLGNQPQHF.

The chain has TRBV7-2 and TRBJ2-4, with TRBD2 identical over 8 bases. The J call is in doubt because the DNA end fits TRBJ2-7 better. This CDR3 is 16 amino acids long. Germline CDR1 is SGHTA and CDR2 is FQGNSA. The CDR3 loop is CASSLAKGVRGGEQYF. CDR3 DNA: TGTGCCAGCAGCTTAGCGAAAGGTGTTCGGGGGGGCGAGCAGTACTTC.

The sample holds one count of this clonotype. This chain links TRBV12-3 or TRBV12-4 with TRBJ2-5, with 12 bases lining up with TRBD2. The trim removed 7 bases at V and 2 bases at J, leaving 14 bases unmatched. The CDR3 contains 18 residues. The CDR3 region has the DNA TGTGCCAGCACCCCGGGGCTTGGGACTAGCGGGCGACAAGAGACCCAGTACTTC. Translating it yields CASTPGLGTSGRQETQYF.

This clonotype was seen a few times. V usage is TRBV20-1 and J usage is TRBJ1-2; TRBD1 matches at 7 bases. The CDR3 loop spans 14 amino acids. Germline values: CDR1 DFQATT, CDR2 SNEGSKA (reference sequence). The J segment lost 6 bases and the V segment lost 5 bases, leaving 12 bases of the junction unmatched. In DNA, the CDR3 is TGCAGTGCTGTACTTACAGGGGCTGGCAATGGCTACACCTTC. Translating it yields CSAVLTGAGNGYTF.

On this clonotype itself: Just one base apart from a much larger clone, this may be a read error. V is TRBV28 and J is TRBJ2-3; 9 bases map to TRBD2. Germline trimming cut 11 bases from V and 4 bases from J; bases unmatched to any gene: 13. This CDR3 has 15 residues. The germline CDR1 and CDR2 sequences are MDHEN and SYDVKM. This CDR3 is CACSGGGGVPDTQYF. The DNA for the CDR3 is TGTGCCTGCTCTGGGGGCGGGGGGGTTCCAGATACGCAGTATTTT.

This clonotype has only a few counts. This clone may be a read error of a much larger clone one base away. The chain employs TRBV7-2 and TRBJ2-5; TRBD2 matches at 7 bases. From germline, CDR1 is SGHTA and CDR2 FQGNSA. The CDR3 spans 15 residues. With 1 base clipped from V and 11 bases from J, the junction kept 13 bases outside the gene matches. The CDR3 DNA reads TGTGCCAGCAGCTTAGGGCAAGCGGGATGGGGTGAGCAGTACTTC. Protein: CASSLGQAGWGEQYF.

Note on this clonotype: Possible read error: a much larger clone is one base away. The rearrangement uses TRBV29-1 and TRBJ2-7; a weak D match, TRBD2 (5 bases). The CDR3 loop spans 14 amino acids. Trimming removed 6 bases from V and 7 bases from J, with 22 bases in between. Germline assignment: CDR1 SQVTM and CDR2 ANQGSEA. The CDR3: CSVDEGGWYNEQYF. In DNA, the CDR3 is TGCAGCGTGGACGAGGGTGGTTGGTACAATGAGCAGTACTTC.

This sequence joins TRBV12-3 or TRBV12-4 and TRBJ1-1; unclear D gene. The CDR3 is 14 residues long. V lost 2 bases to trimming and J lost 3 bases, with 10 bases between them. The CDR3 reads CASSLLGPYTEAFF. DNA for the CDR3: TGTGCCAGCAGTTTATTAGGGCCCTACACTGAAGCTTTCTTT.

This clonotype has only a few counts. This chain links TRBV15 with TRBJ2-1, with TRBD2 matching over 13 bases. Germline lookup yields CDR1 LNHNV and CDR2 YYDKDF (reference sequence). This CDR3 contains 16 residues. Trimming at V came to 5 bases and at J to 6 bases, leaving 7 bases not matched to a gene. The CDR3 DNA sequence: TGTGCCACCAGCCGGGGGACTAGCGGGGCCTTCAATGAGCAGTTCTTC. Translating it yields CATSRGTSGAFNEQFF. Combining the CDR3 with reference TRBV15 and TRBJ2-1 gives the whole variable domain DAMVIQNPRYQVTQFGKPVTLSCSQTLNHNVMYWYQQKSSQAPKLLFHYYDKDFNNEADTPDNFQSRRPNTSFCFLDIRSPGLGDTAMYLCATSRGTSGAFNEQFFGPGTRLTVL.

V is TRBV20-1 and J is TRBJ2-7; 11 bases are shared with TRBD2. The J call is in doubt because the DNA end fits TRBJ2-5 better. CDR3 length equals 16 residues. The germline gives CDR1 DFQATT, CDR2 SNEGSKA (reference sequence). CDR3 loop: CSAPPSGTSGTETQYF. In DNA form, the CDR3 reads TGCAGTGCCCCCCCCTCCGGGACTAGCGGTACGGAGACCCAGTACTTC.

This sequence joins TRBV10-3 and TRBJ2-7; possible D gene TRBD1, 5 bases. Trimming removed 0 bases at V and 7 bases at J, with 16 bases between. The length of the CDR3 is 15 residues. Germline V gene sequence: CDR1 ENHRY, CDR2 SYGVKD. Written as DNA, the CDR3 is TGTGCCATCAGTGAGTCATGGTGGCAGGGTGAAGAGCAGTACTTC. As protein: CAISESWWQGEEQYF.

The chain has TRBV29-1 and TRBJ2-5; D is undetermined. V was clipped by 5 bases and J by 5 bases, with 9 bases between them. Germline CDR1 is SQVTM and CDR2 is ANQGSEA. CDR3 size: 11 residues. The CDR3 loop reads CSVREYETQYF. CDR3 sequence (DNA): TGCAGCGTTAGGGAATACGAGACCCAGTACTTC.

This CDR3 reads CASSLRENTQYF. CDR3 DNA sequence: TGTGCCAGCTCCCTGAGGGAAAATACGCAGTATTTT. The V call is TRBV6-6, the J call TRBJ2-3, with D possibly matching TRBD2 (5 bases). Trimming stripped 8 bases from V and 7 bases from J, with 13 bases between. This CDR3 is built from 12 residues. Germline loops: CDR1 MNHNY, CDR2 SVGAGI (reference sequence).

This clonotype appeared many times. The rearrangement links TRBV5-6 to TRBJ2-7; D is perhaps TRBD1 or TRBD2 (5 bases each). CDR1 is SGHDT and CDR2 is YYEEEE in the germline V gene. Trimming cost V 0 bases and J 3 bases, with 13 bases left between them. The CDR3 runs 15 residues. CDR3 residues: CASSLDSGSLYEQYF. The DNA of the CDR3 is TGTGCCAGCAGCTTGGATTCAGGGAGTCTCTACGAGCAGTACTTC.

Remarks on this clonotype: It may be a read error: a sequence one base away is much more abundant. This chain uses TRBV7-2 with TRBJ2-5; D gene ambiguous. CDR1 is SGHTA and CDR2 is FQGNSA in the germline V gene. The CDR3 is 14 residues long. As DNA, the CDR3 is TGTGCCAGCAGCTTATATGGTAACCAAGAGACCCAGAACTTC. Translating it yields CASSLYGNQETQNF.

V and J are TRBV2 and TRBJ1-2; D gene ambiguous. The CDR3 totals 14 residues. Germline assignment: CDR1 SNHLY and CDR2 FYNNEI. Trimming removed 7 bases at V and 7 bases at J, with 19 bases between. CDR3 region: CASNPYVLICGYTF. The CDR3 region has the DNA TGTGCCAGCAACCCGTATGTCCTTATCTGTGGCTACACCTTC.

This clonotype showed up just once. V usage is TRBV7-2 and J usage is TRBJ2-7, with TRBD1 as a possible D gene (6 bases). Deletions cut 2 bases from V and 3 bases from J, with 14 bases between. CDR1 is SGHTA, CDR2 FQGNSA, per germline. The CDR3 is made up of 15 amino acids. The CDR3 DNA follows: TGTGCCAGCAGCTTACAGACAGGAGATTTCTACGAGCAGTACTTC. Translation: CASSLQTGDFYEQYF.